A single sample gave rise to the 9 T cell receptor beta chains below, sequenced in a study of CXCR3-negative and CXCR3-positive naive CD8 T cells. UMI-tagged TRB cDNA libraries were built via 5' RACE. TCRdb derives one entry per CDR3 protein from the 5' RACE reads, leaving out DNA. This table holds 45,000 to 65,000 distinct CDR3 sequences. Sequencing was carried out using memory CD8+ T cells from blood. The source of these receptors is a human donor in good health. Some clones in this sample may be carry-over from other donors' samples.

This chain links TRBV10-2 with TRBJ1-1. Germline V CDR1 and CDR2: WSHSY, SAAADI. The CDR3 runs to 14 residues. CDR3 residues: CASSESYSYTEAFF.

This rearrangement joins TRBV27 to TRBJ2-7; TCRdb names TRBD1, which stays unverified in the absence of DNA. Germline V gives CDR1 MNHEY, CDR2 SMNVEV (reference sequence). The CDR3 runs to 14 residues. This CDR3 reads CASSLRGLSYEQYF.

This chain joins TRBV7-6 and TRBJ1-2; TCRdb picks TRBD1, but there is no DNA to check that call. The length of the CDR3 is 18 residues. From germline, CDR1 is SGHVS and CDR2 FNYEAQ. This CDR3 is CASSPDTGTGGFGYGYTF.

The V call is TRBV29-1, the J call TRBJ1-2; with no DNA, the TCRdb D assignment of TRBD1 cannot be verified. The CDR3 is 16 amino acids. Per germline, CDR1 SQVTM and CDR2 ANQGSEA. The CDR3 sequence is CSAIVPDRGRNYGYTF.

This chain connects TRBV7-6 to TRBJ2-7; with no DNA, the TCRdb D assignment of TRBD1 cannot be verified. The CDR3 covers 14 residues. The V gene's germline CDR1 is SGHVS and CDR2 FNYEAQ. The CDR3 sequence is CASSLGQYTYEQYF.

This clonotype counts as medium-sized by frequency. The chain uses TRBV28 and TRBJ2-1. There are 14 residues in the CDR3. Germline CDR1 reads MDHEN; CDR2 reads SYDVKM. The CDR3 sequence is CASKERSSYNEQFF.

V and J are TRBV7-3 and TRBJ2-1; lacking DNA, the TRBD1 call made by TCRdb goes unchecked. Germline V gene lookup returns CDR1 SGHTA and CDR2 FQGTGA. This CDR3 is 16 amino acids long. The chain's CDR3 is CASSFLPGGTYNEQFF.

V gene TRBV2 combines with J gene TRBJ2-5; checking the TCRdb D call of TRBD2 is not possible without DNA. The CDR3 contains 16 residues. CDR1 is SNHLY and CDR2 is FYNNEI in the germline V gene. The CDR3 region is CASSEAGGGDQETQYF.

The gene calls are TRBV10-2 and TRBJ2-5; TCRdb's D call, TRBD1, is unchecked because there is no DNA. The CDR3 spans 13 residues. The V gene's germline CDR1 is WSHSY and CDR2 SAAADI. The CDR3 loop reads CASLDRGKETQYF.